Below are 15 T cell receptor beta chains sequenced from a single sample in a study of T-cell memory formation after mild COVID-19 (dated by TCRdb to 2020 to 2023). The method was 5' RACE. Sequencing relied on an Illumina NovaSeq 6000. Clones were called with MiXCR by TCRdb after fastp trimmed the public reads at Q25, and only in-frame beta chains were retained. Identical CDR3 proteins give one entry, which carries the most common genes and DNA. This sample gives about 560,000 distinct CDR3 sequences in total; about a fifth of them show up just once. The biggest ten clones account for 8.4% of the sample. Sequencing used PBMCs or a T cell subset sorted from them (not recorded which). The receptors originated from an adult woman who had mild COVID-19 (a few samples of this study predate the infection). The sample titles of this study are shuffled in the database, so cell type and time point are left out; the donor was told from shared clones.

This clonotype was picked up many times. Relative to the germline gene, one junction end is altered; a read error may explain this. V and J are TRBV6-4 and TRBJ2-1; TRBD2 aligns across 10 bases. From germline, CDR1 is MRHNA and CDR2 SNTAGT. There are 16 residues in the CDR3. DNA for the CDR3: TGTGCCAGCAGTGACTCGGCACGGGCTAGCGGGAGCCCTGCGGTCTTC. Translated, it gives CASSDSARASGSPAVF.

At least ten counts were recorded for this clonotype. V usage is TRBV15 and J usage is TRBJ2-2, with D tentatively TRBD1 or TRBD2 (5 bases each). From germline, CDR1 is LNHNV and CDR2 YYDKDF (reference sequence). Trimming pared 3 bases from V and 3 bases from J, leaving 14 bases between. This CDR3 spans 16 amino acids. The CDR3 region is CATSRAPGTYTGELFF. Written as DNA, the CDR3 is TGTGCCACCAGCAGGGCCCCCGGGACCTACACCGGGGAGCTGTTTTTT. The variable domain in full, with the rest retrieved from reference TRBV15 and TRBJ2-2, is DAMVIQNPRYQVTQFGKPVTLSCSQTLNHNVMYWYQQKSSQAPKLLFHYYDKDFNNEADTPDNFQSRRPNTSFCFLDIRSPGLGDTAMYLCATSRAPGTYTGELFFGEGSRLTVL.

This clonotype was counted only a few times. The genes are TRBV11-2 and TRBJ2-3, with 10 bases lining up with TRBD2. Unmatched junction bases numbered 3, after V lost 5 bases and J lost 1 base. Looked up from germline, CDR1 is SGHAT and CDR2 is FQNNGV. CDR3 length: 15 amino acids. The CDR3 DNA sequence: TGTGCCAGCAGCACGGGGACTAGCGGCACAGATACGCAGTATTTT. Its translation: CASSTGTSGTDTQYF.

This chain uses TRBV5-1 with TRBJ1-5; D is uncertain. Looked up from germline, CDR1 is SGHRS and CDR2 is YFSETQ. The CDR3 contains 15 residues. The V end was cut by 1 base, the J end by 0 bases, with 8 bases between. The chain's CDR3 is CASSLTVNSNQPQHF. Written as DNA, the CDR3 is TGCGCCAGCAGCTTGACAGTGAATAGCAATCAGCCCCAGCATTTT.

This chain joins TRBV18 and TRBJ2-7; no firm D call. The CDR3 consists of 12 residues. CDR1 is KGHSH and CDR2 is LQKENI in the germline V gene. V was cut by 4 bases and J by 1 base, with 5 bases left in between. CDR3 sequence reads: CASSQESYEQYF. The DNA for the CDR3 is TGTGCCAGCTCACAAGAGTCCTACGAGCAGTACTTC.

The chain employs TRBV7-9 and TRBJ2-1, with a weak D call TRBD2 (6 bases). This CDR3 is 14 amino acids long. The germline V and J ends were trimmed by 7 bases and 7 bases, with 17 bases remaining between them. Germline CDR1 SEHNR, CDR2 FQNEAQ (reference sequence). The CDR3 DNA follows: TGTGCCAGCAAGGGATGGAGGGAAACGAATGAGCAGTTCTTC. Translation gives CASKGWRETNEQFF.

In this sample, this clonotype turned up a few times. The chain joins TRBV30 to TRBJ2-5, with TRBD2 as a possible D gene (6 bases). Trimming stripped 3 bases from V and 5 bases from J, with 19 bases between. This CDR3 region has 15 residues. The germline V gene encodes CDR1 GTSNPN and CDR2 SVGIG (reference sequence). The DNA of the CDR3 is TGTGCCTGGAGCTCGGGACTGGATCCCTTCGAGACCCAGTACTTC. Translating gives CAWSSGLDPFETQYF. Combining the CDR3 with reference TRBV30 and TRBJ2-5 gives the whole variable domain SQTIHQWPATLVQPVGSPLSLECTVEGTSNPNLYWYRQAAGRGLQLLFYSVGIGQISSEVPQNLSASRPQDRQFILSSKKLLLSDSGFYLCAWSSGLDPFETQYFGPGTRLLVL.

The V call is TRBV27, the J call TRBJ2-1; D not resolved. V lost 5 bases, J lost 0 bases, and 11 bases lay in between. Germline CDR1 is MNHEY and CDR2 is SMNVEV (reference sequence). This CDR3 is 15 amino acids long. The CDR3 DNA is TGTGCCAGCAGTCCCCCCAGAAGCTCCTACAATGAGCAGTTCTTC. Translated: CASSPPRSSYNEQFF.

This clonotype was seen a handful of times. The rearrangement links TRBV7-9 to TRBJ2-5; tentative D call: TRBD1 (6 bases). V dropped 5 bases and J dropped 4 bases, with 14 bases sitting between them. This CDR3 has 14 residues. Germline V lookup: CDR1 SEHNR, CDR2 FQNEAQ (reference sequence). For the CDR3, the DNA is TGTGCCAGCAGCCCCGGACAGTTCGGAGAGACCCAGTACTTC. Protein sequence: CASSPGQFGETQYF.

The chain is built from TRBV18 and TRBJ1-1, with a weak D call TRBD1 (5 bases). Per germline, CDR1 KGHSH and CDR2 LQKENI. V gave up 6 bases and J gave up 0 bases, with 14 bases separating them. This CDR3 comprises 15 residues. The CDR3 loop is CASSPRQTLNTEAFF. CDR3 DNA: TGTGCCAGCTCTCCAAGACAGACCTTGAACACTGAAGCTTTCTTT.

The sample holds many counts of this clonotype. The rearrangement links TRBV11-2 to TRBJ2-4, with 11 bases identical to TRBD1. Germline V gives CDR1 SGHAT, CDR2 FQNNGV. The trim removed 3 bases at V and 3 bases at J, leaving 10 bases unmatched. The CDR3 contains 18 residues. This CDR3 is CASSFPMRGQGGKNIQYF. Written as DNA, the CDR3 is TGTGCCAGCAGCTTTCCCATGAGGGGACAGGGGGGCAAAAACATTCAGTACTTC. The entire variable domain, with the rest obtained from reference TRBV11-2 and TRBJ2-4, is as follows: EAGVAQSPRYKIIEKRQSVAFWCNPISGHATLYWYQQILGQGPKLLIQFQNNGVVDDSQLPKDRFSAERLKGVDSTLKIQPAKLEDSAVYLCASSFPMRGQGGKNIQYFGAGTRLSVL.

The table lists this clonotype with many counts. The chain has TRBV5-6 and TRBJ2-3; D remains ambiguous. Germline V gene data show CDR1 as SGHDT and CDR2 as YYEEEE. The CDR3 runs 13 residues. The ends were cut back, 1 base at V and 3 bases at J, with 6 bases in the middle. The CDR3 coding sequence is TGTGCCAGCAGCTTGAAAGGAACAGATACGCAGTATTTT. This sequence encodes CASSLKGTDTQYF.

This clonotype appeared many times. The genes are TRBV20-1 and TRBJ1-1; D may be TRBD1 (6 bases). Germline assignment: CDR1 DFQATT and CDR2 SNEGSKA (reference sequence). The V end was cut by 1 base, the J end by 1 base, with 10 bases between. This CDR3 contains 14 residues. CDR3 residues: CSARVPGQNTEAFF. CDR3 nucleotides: TGCAGTGCTAGAGTACCGGGACAGAACACTGAAGCTTTCTTT.

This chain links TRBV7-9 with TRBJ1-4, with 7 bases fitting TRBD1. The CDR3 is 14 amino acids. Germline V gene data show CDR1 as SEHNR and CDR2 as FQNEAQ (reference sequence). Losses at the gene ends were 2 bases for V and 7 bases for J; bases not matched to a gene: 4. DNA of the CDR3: TGTGCCAGCAGCTTAAGGGGACAGACTGAAAAACTGTTTTTT. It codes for CASSLRGQTEKLFF.

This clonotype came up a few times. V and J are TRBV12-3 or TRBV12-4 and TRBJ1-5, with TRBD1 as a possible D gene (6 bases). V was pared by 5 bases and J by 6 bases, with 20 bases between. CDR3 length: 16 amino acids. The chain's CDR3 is CASSRLSWGAGQPQHF. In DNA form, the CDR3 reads TGTGCCAGCAGTCGGCTCTCATGGGGGGCAGGTCAGCCCCAGCATTTT.